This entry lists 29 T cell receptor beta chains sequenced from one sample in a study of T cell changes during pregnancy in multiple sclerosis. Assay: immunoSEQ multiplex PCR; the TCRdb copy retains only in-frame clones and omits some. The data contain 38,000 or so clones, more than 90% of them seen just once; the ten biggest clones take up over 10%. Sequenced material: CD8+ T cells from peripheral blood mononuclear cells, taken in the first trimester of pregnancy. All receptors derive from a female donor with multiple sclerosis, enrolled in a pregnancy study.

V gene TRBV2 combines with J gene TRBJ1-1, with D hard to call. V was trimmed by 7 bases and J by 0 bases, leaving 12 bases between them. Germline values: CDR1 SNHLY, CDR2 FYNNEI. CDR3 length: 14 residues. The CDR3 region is CASITARMNTEAFF. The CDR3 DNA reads TGTGCCAGCATTACAGCCCGTATGAACACTGAAGCTTTCTTT. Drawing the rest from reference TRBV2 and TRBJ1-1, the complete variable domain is EPEVTQTPSHQVTQMGQEVILRCVPISNHLYFYWYRQILGQKVEFLVSFYNNEISEKSEIFDDQFSVERPDGSNFTLKIRSTKLEDSAMYFCASITARMNTEAFFGQGTRLTVV.

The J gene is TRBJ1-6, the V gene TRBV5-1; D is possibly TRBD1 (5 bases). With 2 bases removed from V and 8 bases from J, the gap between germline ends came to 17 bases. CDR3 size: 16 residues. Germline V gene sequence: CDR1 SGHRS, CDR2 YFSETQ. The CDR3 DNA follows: TGCGCCAGCAGCTTTTACAGGCTCACTACGGATTCACCCCTCCACTTT. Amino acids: CASSFYRLTTDSPLHF.

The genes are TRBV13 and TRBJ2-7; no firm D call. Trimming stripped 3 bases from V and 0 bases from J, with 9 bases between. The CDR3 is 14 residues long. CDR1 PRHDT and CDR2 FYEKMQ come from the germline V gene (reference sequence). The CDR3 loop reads CASSFRRLSYEQYF. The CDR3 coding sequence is TGTGCCAGCAGCTTTAGGCGGCTCTCCTACGAGCAGTACTTC.

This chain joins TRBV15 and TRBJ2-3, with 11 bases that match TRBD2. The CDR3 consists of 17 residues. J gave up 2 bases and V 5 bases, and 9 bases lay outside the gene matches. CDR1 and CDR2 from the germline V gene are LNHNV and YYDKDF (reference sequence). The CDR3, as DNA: TGTGCCACCAGCGGTTGGACTAGCGGGTCTGACACAGATACGCAGTATTTT. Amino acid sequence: CATSGWTSGSDTDTQYF.

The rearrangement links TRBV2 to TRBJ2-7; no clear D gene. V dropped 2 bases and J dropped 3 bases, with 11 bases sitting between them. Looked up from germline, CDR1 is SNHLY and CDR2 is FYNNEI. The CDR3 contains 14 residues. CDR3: CASSEIKTVYEQYF. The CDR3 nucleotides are TGTGCCAGCAGTGAAATTAAAACAGTCTACGAGCAGTACTTC. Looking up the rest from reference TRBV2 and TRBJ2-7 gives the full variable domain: EPEVTQTPSHQVTQMGQEVILRCVPISNHLYFYWYRQILGQKVEFLVSFYNNEISEKSEIFDDQFSVERPDGSNFTLKIRSTKLEDSAMYFCASSEIKTVYEQYFGPGTRLTVT.

The CDR3 DNA reads as TGTGCCAGCAGTGGGGGGTACGAGCAGTACTTC. This translates into CASSGGYEQYF. This chain joins TRBV27 and TRBJ2-7; tentatively, D is TRBD2 (6 bases). V gave up 5 bases and J gave up 4 bases, with 6 bases separating them. Per germline, CDR1 MNHEY and CDR2 SMNVEV (reference sequence). This CDR3 has 11 amino acids.

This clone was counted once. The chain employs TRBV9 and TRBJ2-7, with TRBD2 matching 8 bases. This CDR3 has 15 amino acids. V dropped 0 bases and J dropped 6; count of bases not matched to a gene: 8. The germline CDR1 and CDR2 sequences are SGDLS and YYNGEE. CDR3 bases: TGTGCCAGCAGCGTAGACGGGGGGGCCTCCAGCGAGCAGTACTTC. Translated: CASSVDGGASSEQYF.

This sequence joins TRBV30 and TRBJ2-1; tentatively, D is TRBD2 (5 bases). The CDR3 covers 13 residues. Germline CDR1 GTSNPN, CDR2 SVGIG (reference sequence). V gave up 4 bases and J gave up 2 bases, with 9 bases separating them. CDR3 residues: CAWMAGTYNEQFF. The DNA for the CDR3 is TGTGCCTGGATGGCGGGTACCTACAATGAGCAGTTCTTC.

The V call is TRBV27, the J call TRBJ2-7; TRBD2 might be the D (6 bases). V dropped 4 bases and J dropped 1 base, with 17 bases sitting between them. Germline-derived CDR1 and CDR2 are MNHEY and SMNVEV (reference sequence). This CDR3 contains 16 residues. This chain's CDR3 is CASSYTWEEESYEQYF. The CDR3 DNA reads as TGTGCCAGCAGTTATACATGGGAGGAAGAGTCCTACGAGCAGTACTTC.

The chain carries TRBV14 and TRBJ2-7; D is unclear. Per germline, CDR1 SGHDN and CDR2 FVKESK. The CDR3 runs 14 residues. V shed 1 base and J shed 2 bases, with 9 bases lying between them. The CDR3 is CASSQVGGPYEQYF. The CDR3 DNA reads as TGTGCCAGCAGCCAAGTCGGCGGCCCCTACGAGCAGTACTTC.

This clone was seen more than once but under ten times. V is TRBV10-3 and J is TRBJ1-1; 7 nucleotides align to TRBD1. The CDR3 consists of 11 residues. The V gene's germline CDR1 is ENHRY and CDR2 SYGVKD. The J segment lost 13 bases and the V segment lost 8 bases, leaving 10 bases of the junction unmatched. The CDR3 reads CAIVSRDRVFF. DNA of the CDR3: TGTGCCATCGTTTCCCGGGACAGAGTTTTCTTT.

CDR3 nucleotide sequence: TGTGCCAGCAGTTCCCCTGACAGGGACCCTGAAGCTTTCTTT. Protein: CASSSPDRDPEAFF. The rearrangement uses TRBV27 and TRBJ1-1; 7 nucleotides line up with TRBD1. This CDR3 has 14 residues. From germline, CDR1 is MNHEY and CDR2 SMNVEV (reference sequence). V lost 4 bases to trimming and J lost 6 bases; unmatched junction nucleotides: 8.

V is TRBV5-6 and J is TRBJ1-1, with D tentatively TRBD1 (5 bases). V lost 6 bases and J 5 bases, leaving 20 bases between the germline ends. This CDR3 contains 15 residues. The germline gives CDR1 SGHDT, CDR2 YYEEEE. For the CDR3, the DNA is TGTGCCAGCATACCCCTCGGTCAGGGAGGGACTGAAGCTTTCTTT. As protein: CASIPLGQGGTEAFF.

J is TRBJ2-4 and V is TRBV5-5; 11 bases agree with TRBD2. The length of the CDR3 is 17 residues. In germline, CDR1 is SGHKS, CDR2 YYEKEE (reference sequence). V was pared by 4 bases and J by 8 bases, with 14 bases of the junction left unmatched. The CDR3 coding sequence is TGTGCCAGCAGCCCGTCAGGAGTAGCGGGGGGGCTGGACATTCAGTACTTC. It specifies CASSPSGVAGGLDIQYF.

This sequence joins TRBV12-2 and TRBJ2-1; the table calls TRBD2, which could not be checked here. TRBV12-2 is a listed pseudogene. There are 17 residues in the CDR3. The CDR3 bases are TGTGCAAGTCGCTCCCGACCGCCGCGGGGATCCTACAATGAGCAGTTCTTC. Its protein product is CASRSRPPRGSYNEQFF.

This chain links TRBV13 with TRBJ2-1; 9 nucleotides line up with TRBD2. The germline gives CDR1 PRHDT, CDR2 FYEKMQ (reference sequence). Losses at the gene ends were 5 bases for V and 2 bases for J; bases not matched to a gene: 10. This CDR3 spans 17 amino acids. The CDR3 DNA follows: TGTGCCAGCAGCGCTGGGACTAGCTACCGCGCCTACAATGAGCAGTTCTTC. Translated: CASSAGTSYRAYNEQFF.

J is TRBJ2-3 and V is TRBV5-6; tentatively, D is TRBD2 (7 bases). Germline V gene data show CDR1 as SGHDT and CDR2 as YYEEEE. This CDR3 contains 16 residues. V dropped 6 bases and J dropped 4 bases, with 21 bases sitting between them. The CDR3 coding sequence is TGTGCCAGCAACTCGGGGGGCGCTTACAGTTCAGATACGCAGTATTTT. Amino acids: CASNSGGAYSSDTQYF.

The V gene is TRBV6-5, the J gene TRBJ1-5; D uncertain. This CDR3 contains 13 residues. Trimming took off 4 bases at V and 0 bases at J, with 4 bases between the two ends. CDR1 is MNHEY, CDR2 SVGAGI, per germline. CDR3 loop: CASSSNSNQPQHF. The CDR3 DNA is TGTGCCAGCAGTTCTAATAGCAATCAGCCCCAGCATTTT.

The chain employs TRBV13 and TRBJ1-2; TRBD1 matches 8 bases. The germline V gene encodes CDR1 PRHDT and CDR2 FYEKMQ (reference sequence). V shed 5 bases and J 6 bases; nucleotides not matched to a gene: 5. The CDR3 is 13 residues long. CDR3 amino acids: CASSPGQGHGYTF. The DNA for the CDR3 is TGTGCCAGCAGCCCTGGACAGGGTCATGGCTACACCTTC.

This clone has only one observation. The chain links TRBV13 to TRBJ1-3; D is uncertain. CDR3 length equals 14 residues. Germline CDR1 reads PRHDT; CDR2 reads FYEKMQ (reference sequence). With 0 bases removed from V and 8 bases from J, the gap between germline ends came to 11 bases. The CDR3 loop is CASSLGAARDTIYF. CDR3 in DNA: TGTGCCAGCAGCTTAGGGGCAGCGAGGGACACCATATATTTT. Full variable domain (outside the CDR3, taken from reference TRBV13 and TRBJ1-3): AAGVIQSPRHLIKEKRETATLKCYPIPRHDTVYWYQQGPGQDPQFLISFYEKMQSDKGSIPDRFSAQQFSDYHSELNMSSLELGDSALYFCASSLGAARDTIYFGEGSWLTVV.

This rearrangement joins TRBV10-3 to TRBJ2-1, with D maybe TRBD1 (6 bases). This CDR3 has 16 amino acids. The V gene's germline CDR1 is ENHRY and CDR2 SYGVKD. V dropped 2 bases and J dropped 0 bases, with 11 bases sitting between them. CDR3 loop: CAISEGGLSSYNEQFF. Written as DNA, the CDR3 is TGTGCCATCAGTGAGGGGGGCCTTAGCTCCTACAATGAGCAGTTCTTC.

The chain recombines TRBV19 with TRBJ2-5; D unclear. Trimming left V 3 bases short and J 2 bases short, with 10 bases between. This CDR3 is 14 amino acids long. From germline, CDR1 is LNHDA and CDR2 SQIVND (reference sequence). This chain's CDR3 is CASSISSGQETQYF. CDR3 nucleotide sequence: TGTGCCAGTAGTATTTCTAGTGGGCAAGAGACCCAGTACTTC.

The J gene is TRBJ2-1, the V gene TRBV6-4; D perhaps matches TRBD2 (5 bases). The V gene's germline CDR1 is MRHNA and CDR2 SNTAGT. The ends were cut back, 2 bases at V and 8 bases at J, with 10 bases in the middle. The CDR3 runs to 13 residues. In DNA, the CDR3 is TGTGCCAGCAGTGACACTAGGTTCCATGAGCAGTTCTTC. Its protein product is CASSDTRFHEQFF.

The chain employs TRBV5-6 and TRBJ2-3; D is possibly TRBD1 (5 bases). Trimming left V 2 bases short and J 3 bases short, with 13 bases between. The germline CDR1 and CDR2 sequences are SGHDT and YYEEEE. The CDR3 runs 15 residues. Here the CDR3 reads CASSLSPQGTDTQYF. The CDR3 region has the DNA TGTGCCAGCAGCTTATCTCCCCAGGGAACAGATACGCAGTATTTT. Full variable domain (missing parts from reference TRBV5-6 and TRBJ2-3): DAGVTQSPTHLIKTRGQQVTLRCSPKSGHDTVSWYQQALGQGPQFIFQYYEEEERQRGNFPDRFSGHQFPNYSSELNVNALLLGDSALYLCASSLSPQGTDTQYFGPGTRLTVL.

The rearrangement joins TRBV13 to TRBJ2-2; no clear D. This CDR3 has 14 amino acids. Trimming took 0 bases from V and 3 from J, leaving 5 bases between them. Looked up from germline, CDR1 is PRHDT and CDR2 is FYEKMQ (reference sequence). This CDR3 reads CASSLGADTGELFF. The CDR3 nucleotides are TGTGCCAGCAGCTTAGGTGCAGACACCGGGGAGCTGTTTTTT.

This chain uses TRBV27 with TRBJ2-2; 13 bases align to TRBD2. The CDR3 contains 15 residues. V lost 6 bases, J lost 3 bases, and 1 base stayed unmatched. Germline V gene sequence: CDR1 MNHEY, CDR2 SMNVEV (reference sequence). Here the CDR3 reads CASRLAGGYTGELFF. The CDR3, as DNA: TGTGCCAGCAGACTAGCGGGGGGGTACACCGGGGAGCTGTTTTTT.

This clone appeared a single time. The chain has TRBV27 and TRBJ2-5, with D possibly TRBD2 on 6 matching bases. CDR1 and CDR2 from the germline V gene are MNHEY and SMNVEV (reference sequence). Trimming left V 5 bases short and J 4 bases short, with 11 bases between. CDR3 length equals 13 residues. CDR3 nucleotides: TGTGCCAGCAGTGGGGGGTCAGGAGAGACCCAGTACTTC. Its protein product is CASSGGSGETQYF.

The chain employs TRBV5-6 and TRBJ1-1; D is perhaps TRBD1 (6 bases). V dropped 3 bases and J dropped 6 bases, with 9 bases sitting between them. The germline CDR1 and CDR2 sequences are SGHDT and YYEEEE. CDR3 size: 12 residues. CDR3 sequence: CASSSQGPEAFF. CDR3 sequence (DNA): TGTGCCAGCAGCTCTCAGGGGCCTGAAGCTTTCTTT.

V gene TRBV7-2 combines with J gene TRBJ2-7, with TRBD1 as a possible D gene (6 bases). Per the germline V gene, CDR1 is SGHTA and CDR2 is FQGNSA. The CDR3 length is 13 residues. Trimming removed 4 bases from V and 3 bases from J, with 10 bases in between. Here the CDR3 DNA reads TGTGCCAGCAGCTCCGGACAGAACTACGAGCAGTACTTC. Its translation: CASSSGQNYEQYF.